This TCR beta chain was recorded in a study of T cell responses to AZD1222 COVID-19 vaccine. Findings of the study overall: Within unmutated variant regions lay the reported targets of nearly half of spike-specific TCRs.

Clones were sequenced by immunoSEQ multiplex PCR, and TCRdb holds only the in-frame ones, with some missing. The data show about 84,000 clones, with around nine tenths seen just once and more than 9% held by the top ten. V lost 4 bases to trimming and J lost 5 bases, with 23 bases between them. From germline, CDR1 is MGHRA and CDR2 YSYEKL. This CDR3 is built from 17 residues. This clone was observed a handful of times. What it binds is not known. The chain employs TRBV4-1 and TRBJ1-1; D may be TRBD1 (5 bases). The TCR was taken from an adult who received the AZD1222 COVID-19 vaccine. The sequences come from peripheral blood, collected 28 days after the second AZD1222 dose. Written as DNA, the CDR3 is TGCGCCAGCAGCCCCAGGATGGGACGGACGGTGGGGACTGAAGCTTTCTTT. Residues: CASSPRMGRTVGTEAFF.